The TCR beta chain described here comes from a study of OX40 agonist ivuxolimab in advanced cancers. Study summary: Hepatocellular carcinoma, melanoma, renal cell or head and neck cancer was diagnosed in the dose-escalation patients. Of the patients, three showed partial responses, one with hepatocellular carcinoma and two with cutaneous melanoma.

A word on this clone: No antigen is known for it.

Study-level results: Still undetermined is the antigen specificity of the expanded peripheral T cells.

TCRdb's copy holds only in-frame clones and misses some; the assay was immunoSEQ multiplex PCR. The sample records around 30,000 clones, 81% being singletons. Germline values: CDR1 MNHEY, CDR2 SVGAGI. The CDR3 spans 14 residues. V lost 5 bases and J lost 7; bases outside the gene matches: 4. Patients had blood sampled at baseline and again on cycle 4 day 1 and cycle 7 day 1. The chain joins TRBV6-5 to TRBJ1-4; 10 bases are shared with TRBD1. Sequencing used CD4+ or CD8+ T cells sorted from blood, obtained in a trial of the OX40 agonist ivuxolimab. The sequence came from an adult with an advanced solid tumor such as melanoma, head and neck, liver or kidney cancer. CDR3 residues: CASSKDRGFEKLFF. In DNA form, the CDR3 reads TGTGCCAGCAGTAAGGACAGGGGGTTTGAAAAACTGTTTTTT.